This T cell receptor beta chain was profiled in a study of cytomegalovirus exposure and HLA in healthy donors. General observations from the study: Most of the TCR beta V segments (in an earlier analysis) were productive either about 87% or about 30% of the time. Most TCR sequences were uncommon, yet certain public TCRs appeared in many donors. Apparent HLA restriction characterized most CMV-associated TCR beta chains in a later analysis. Sequencing artifact likely explains a cluster of highly shared sequence variants.

This CDR3 is built from 14 residues. Per germline, CDR1 SGHDN and CDR2 FVKESK. V lost 1 base and J lost 6; bases outside the gene matches: 5. PCR employed 60 Vbeta and 13 Jbeta primers. Repertoires were generated with immunoSEQ multiplex PCR, while TCRdb's copy carries only in-frame clones and drops some. This sample carries some 200,000 clones, about four fifths of them seen once, and the ten largest clones take about 1.4%. Only a few counts were recorded for this clone. Its cognate antigen is unknown. Input material: PBMCs. The clonotype originates from a girl aged 10-17 years in good health and CMV-seropositive. J is TRBJ2-7 and V is TRBV14; TRBD1 matches 8 bases. The CDR3 DNA is TGTGCCAGCAGCCAAGTGGCAGGGGGCGGCGAGCAGTACTTC. It translates to CASSQVAGGGEQYF.